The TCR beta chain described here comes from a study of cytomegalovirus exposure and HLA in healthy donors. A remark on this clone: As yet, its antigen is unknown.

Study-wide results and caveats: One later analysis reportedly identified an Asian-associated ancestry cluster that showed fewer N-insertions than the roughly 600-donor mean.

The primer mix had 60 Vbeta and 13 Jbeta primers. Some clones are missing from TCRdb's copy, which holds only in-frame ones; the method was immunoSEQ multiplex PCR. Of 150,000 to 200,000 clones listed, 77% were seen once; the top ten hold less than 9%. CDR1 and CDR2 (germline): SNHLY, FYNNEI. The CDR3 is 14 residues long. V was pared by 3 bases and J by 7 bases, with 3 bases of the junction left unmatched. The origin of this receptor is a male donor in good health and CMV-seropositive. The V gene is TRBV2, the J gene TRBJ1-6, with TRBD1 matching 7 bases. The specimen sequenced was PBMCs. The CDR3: CASSDGTANSPLHF. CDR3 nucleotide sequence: TGTGCCAGCAGTGATGGGACAGCCAATTCACCCCTCCACTTT.